This T cell receptor beta chain was sequenced during a study of post-analysis software for immune sequencing data. Regarding the study as a whole: Controls had lower frequencies than patients of five TRBV segments, which included TRBV5-6, TRBV5-1 and TRBV20-1. By F measure, samples from a shared preparation batch strongly co-clustered. Patients with multiple sclerosis recorded significantly lower normalized Chao1 diversity than controls, the study found.

TCR beta cDNA libraries had unique molecular identifiers. From approximately 0.95 to 9.8 million T cells, hundreds of thousands of cDNA molecules were obtained. TCRdb called the PCR reads again in MiXCR, with one record for every CDR3 protein. The data contain about 570,000 distinct CDR3 sequences, 30% to 40% of them singletons. J was trimmed by 4 bases and V by 5 bases; bases with no gene match: 3. The CDR3 runs 13 residues. Per the germline V gene, CDR1 is SEHNR and CDR2 is FQNEAQ (reference sequence). This clonotype appeared many times. What it binds is not known. Sequencing was carried out using blood. The genes are TRBV7-9 and TRBJ1-2; the match to TRBD1 covers 8 bases. This sequence originates from a girl under 18 with multiple sclerosis. CDR3 bases: TGTGCCAGCAGCCCTGGGACAGGCTATGGCTACACCTTC. Translating it yields CASSPGTGYGYTF.